The 32 T cell receptor beta chains given below trace back to one sample, sequenced in a study of T cells expressing NK-cell markers. TCRdb reprocessed the 5' RACE reads, keeping one entry per CDR3 protein, no DNA. Its listing shows some 440,000 distinct CDR3 sequences. Sequences were obtained from blood T cells: a sorted CD56 or NKG2C T cell subset, CD4+ or CD8+ T cells, or bulk PBMC T cells (not recorded which). These receptors came from a woman aged 50 to 60 in good health.

This rearrangement joins TRBV29-1 to TRBJ2-7; no DNA is available, so the TRBD1 call from TCRdb remains unchecked. Germline V gene data show CDR1 as SQVTM and CDR2 as ANQGSEA. This CDR3 is built from 17 residues. The CDR3 sequence: CSVENSPRGSISYEQYF.

The gene calls are TRBV11-2 and TRBJ1-2; there is no DNA to check the TCRdb D call of TRBD1. The CDR3 extends over 17 amino acids. In germline, CDR1 is SGHAT, CDR2 FQNNGV. The CDR3 is CASSYRPPGQGRWGYTF.

This sequence joins TRBV5-1 and TRBJ2-1; TCRdb proposes TRBD2, but this gene call is untestable without DNA. This CDR3 comprises 13 residues. The germline V gene has CDR1 SGHRS and CDR2 YFSETQ. The CDR3 spells CASSLEEGGRQFF. The variable domain in full, with the rest retrieved from reference TRBV5-1 and TRBJ2-1, is KAGVTQTPRYLIKTRGQQVTLSCSPISGHRSVSWYQQTPGQGLQFLFEYFSETQRNKGNFPGRFSGRQFSNSRSEMNVSTLELGDSALYLCASSLEEGGRQFFGPGTRLTVL.

This chain uses TRBV5-1 with TRBJ2-4; TCRdb gives TRBD1 as the D gene, but with no DNA this cannot be confirmed. Per germline, CDR1 SGHRS and CDR2 YFSETQ. This CDR3 spans 16 amino acids. Here the CDR3 reads CASSLVYGGKKNIQYF.

This sequence joins TRBV6-1 and TRBJ2-7. Looked up from germline, CDR1 is MNHNS and CDR2 is SASEGT. The CDR3 has 14 residues. The CDR3 loop reads CASSEARRPHEQYF.

This chain links TRBV29-1 with TRBJ2-4; TCRdb names TRBD1, which stays unverified in the absence of DNA. This CDR3 has 14 amino acids. The V gene's germline CDR1 is SQVTM and CDR2 ANQGSEA. CDR3 protein: CSVRATLAKNIQYF. Together with reference TRBV29-1 and TRBJ2-4, the CDR3 gives the full variable domain: SAVISQKPSRDICQRGTSLTIQCQVDSQVTMMFWYRQQPGQSLTLIATANQGSEATYESGFVIDKFPISRPNLTFSTLTVSNMSPEDSSIYLCSVRATLAKNIQYFGAGTRLSVL.

This sequence joins TRBV4-2 and TRBJ2-6; TCRdb's D gene call, TRBD2, goes unchecked for lack of DNA. Germline V gene data show CDR1 as LGHNA and CDR2 as YNFKEQ. The CDR3 loop spans 19 amino acids. This chain's CDR3 is CASGGMASFGDSGANVLTF.

The chain uses TRBV4-1 and TRBJ1-5. This CDR3 has 17 residues. From germline, CDR1 is MGHRA and CDR2 YSYEKL. This CDR3 reads CASSQDISPANNQPQHF.

The V and J genes are TRBV15 and TRBJ2-2; TCRdb proposes TRBD1, but this gene call is untestable without DNA. CDR3 size: 15 residues. The V gene's germline CDR1 is LNHNV and CDR2 YYDKDF (reference sequence). The CDR3 loop is CATSSALTGTGELFF.

The V gene is TRBV28, the J gene TRBJ1-6; TCRdb calls TRBD1, which cannot be checked without DNA. Germline V gene data show CDR1 as MDHEN and CDR2 as SYDVKM. The CDR3 has 15 amino acids. The CDR3 protein is CASSPGQGVDSPLHF.

The V and J genes are TRBV7-2 and TRBJ2-5. The CDR3 has 12 amino acids. From germline, CDR1 is SGHTA and CDR2 FQGNSA. The CDR3 is CASSELDETQYF. Filled out from reference TRBV7-2 and TRBJ2-5, the complete variable domain reads GAGVSQSPSNKVTEKGKDVELRCDPISGHTALYWYRQSLGQGLEFLIYFQGNSAPDKSGLPSDRFSAERTGGSVSTLTIQRTQQEDSAVYLCASSELDETQYFGPGTRLLVL.

The chain combines TRBV29-1 with TRBJ2-7; TCRdb's D call, TRBD2, is unchecked because there is no DNA. CDR1 SQVTM and CDR2 ANQGSEA come from the germline V gene. This CDR3 is built from 13 residues. CDR3 residues: CSVAVAGAYEQYF.

The gene calls are TRBV12-3 or TRBV12-4 and TRBJ1-1; TCRdb returns TRBD1, unconfirmable since there is no DNA. This CDR3 contains 15 residues. CDR3 residues: CASSPYRDRDTEAFF.

The chain joins TRBV5-1 to TRBJ2-1; the D gene TCRdb calls, TRBD2, cannot be checked with no DNA. The CDR3 has 17 amino acids. Germline V CDR1 and CDR2: SGHRS, YFSETQ. CDR3 sequence reads: CASSLVTSGRSYNEQFF.

V is TRBV5-1 and J is TRBJ2-6; the TCRdb call, TRBD1, lacks DNA for checking. Germline V CDR1 and CDR2: SGHRS, YFSETQ. The CDR3 runs 18 residues. CDR3 amino acids: CASSSGTGGISGANVLTF.

The CDR3 is CASSVRQNDNEQYF. The chain joins TRBV9 to TRBJ2-7; checking the TCRdb D call of TRBD1 is not possible without DNA. CDR1 is SGDLS and CDR2 is YYNGEE in the germline V gene. The CDR3 extends over 14 amino acids.

The V call is TRBV29-1, the J call TRBJ2-3; with no DNA, the TCRdb D assignment of TRBD2 cannot be verified. The germline CDR1 and CDR2 sequences are SQVTM and ANQGSEA. The CDR3 length is 15 residues. The CDR3 sequence is CSVTLLGGFTDTQYF.

This chain connects TRBV7-3 to TRBJ2-3; TCRdb's assignment of TRBD1 cannot be checked, as there is no DNA. This CDR3 contains 13 residues. Germline CDR1 reads SGHTA; CDR2 reads FQGTGA. CDR3: CASSRGHTDTQYF. Full variable domain (missing parts from reference TRBV7-3 and TRBJ2-3): GAGVSQTPSNKVTEKGKYVELRCDPISGHTALYWYRQSLGQGPEFLIYFQGTGAADDSGLPNDRFFAVRPEGSVSTLKIQRTERGDSAVYLCASSRGHTDTQYFGPGTRLTVL.

V and J are TRBV10-2 and TRBJ2-2; TCRdb lists TRBD2, though no DNA is available to test this call. Germline CDR1 WSHSY, CDR2 SAAADI. This CDR3 is built from 18 residues. The CDR3 is CASNSGLAGGSGTGELFF.

V is TRBV12-3 or TRBV12-4 and J is TRBJ2-3; TCRdb lists TRBD2, though no DNA is available to test this call. The CDR3 spans 14 residues. The CDR3 loop reads CASSSLAVTDTQYF.

The chain recombines TRBV3-1 with TRBJ1-5; TCRdb returns TRBD1, unconfirmable since there is no DNA. Germline loops: CDR1 LGHDT, CDR2 YNNKEL (reference sequence). CDR3 length: 16 amino acids. CDR3 in amino acids: CASSQGTGVGNQPQHF.

CDR3 amino acids: CASSPPGDAFGYTF. The chain links TRBV12-3 or TRBV12-4 to TRBJ1-2; TCRdb returns TRBD1, unconfirmable since there is no DNA. The CDR3 covers 14 residues.

This chain links TRBV7-8 with TRBJ2-5; TCRdb reports TRBD2, a call that lacks DNA to check it against. Germline CDR1 is SGHVS and CDR2 is FQNEAQ. The CDR3 has 16 amino acids. CDR3 residues: CASSYRQGLGLQTQYF.

V is TRBV28 and J is TRBJ1-6. The CDR3 is 14 amino acids. Germline assignment: CDR1 MDHEN and CDR2 SYDVKM. The CDR3 sequence: CASSTRGGSKTLHF. The variable domain in full, with the rest retrieved from reference TRBV28 and TRBJ1-6, is DVKVTQSSRYLVKRTGEKVFLECVQDMDHENMFWYRQDPGLGLRLIYFSYDVKMKEKGDIPEGYSVSREKKERFSLILESASTNQTSMYLCASSTRGGSKTLHFGNGTRLTVT.

The J gene is TRBJ2-5, the V gene TRBV20-1; without DNA, the TCRdb call of TRBD2 cannot be checked. This CDR3 is 14 amino acids long. CDR1 is DFQATT, CDR2 SNEGSKA, per germline (reference sequence). CDR3 amino acids: CSARGTITAETQYF.

The V call is TRBV5-6, the J call TRBJ2-7; absent DNA, TCRdb's TRBD2 call cannot be checked. The CDR3 sequence is 16 residues long. Germline CDR1 is SGHDT and CDR2 is YYEEEE. CDR3 region: CASSLPRVSGHYEQYF.

The J gene is TRBJ2-7, the V gene TRBV18; the TRBD2 assignment by TCRdb is unverifiable without DNA. There are 13 residues in the CDR3. Germline CDR1 is KGHSH and CDR2 is LQKENI. The CDR3 protein is CASSPPWRDAQYF. Full variable domain (rest looked up from reference TRBV18 and TRBJ2-7): NAGVMQNPRHLVRRRGQEARLRCSPMKGHSHVYWYRQLPEEGLKFMVYLQKENIIDESGMPKERFSAEFPKEGPSILRIQQVVRGDSAAYFCASSPPWRDAQYFGPGTRLTVT.

The J gene is TRBJ2-3, the V gene TRBV12-3 or TRBV12-4; TCRdb indicates TRBD1, and absent DNA this call remains unverified. This CDR3 contains 16 residues. CDR3 region: CASSLSSGAITDTQYF.

The J gene is TRBJ2-6, the V gene TRBV5-4. This CDR3 spans 15 amino acids. Germline CDR1 reads SGHNT; CDR2 reads YYREEE (reference sequence). This CDR3 is CASSLIGSGANVLTF.

The V call is TRBV29-1, the J call TRBJ2-7; the TCRdb D gene call, TRBD1, has no DNA to confirm it. This CDR3 has 15 residues. Germline V lookup: CDR1 SQVTM, CDR2 ANQGSEA. CDR3 sequence: CSVFSWDTESYEQYF.

V and J are TRBV5-1 and TRBJ1-2. This CDR3 has 15 amino acids. The germline gives CDR1 SGHRS, CDR2 YFSETQ. The CDR3 spells CASNREGQANYGYTF.

The V gene is TRBV4-1, the J gene TRBJ1-5; absent DNA, TCRdb's TRBD1 call cannot be checked. In germline, CDR1 is MGHRA, CDR2 YSYEKL. The CDR3 loop spans 15 amino acids. The CDR3: CASSQFSGGNQPQHF.